The 22 T cell receptor beta chains below were found in one sample sequenced in a study of shared clonotypes between healthy human individuals. Generated by immunoSEQ multiplex PCR, the TCRdb table keeps only in-frame clones and is missing some. In the table there are 2 million to 2.5 million clones, more than 80% of which are singletons. What was sequenced was naive CD4+ T cells from PBMCs. Subset indicated: CD45RA+ positively selected. Every receptor here comes from a man between 18 and 29 years old in good health. Some clones in this sample may be carry-over from other donors' samples.

The chain has TRBV7-2 and TRBJ2-1, with 14 bases matching TRBD2. Per the germline V gene, CDR1 is SGHTA and CDR2 is FQGNSA. CDR3 length: 16 amino acids. Losses at the gene ends were 5 bases for V and 4 bases for J; bases not matched to a gene: 4. The CDR3 sequence: CASSPRLAGGYNEQFF. The CDR3 DNA reads TGTGCCAGCAGCCCAAGACTAGCGGGAGGGTACAATGAGCAGTTCTTC.

The count of this clone is one. The same CDR3 also results from other DNA sequences found in this sample. The CDR3 protein is CASSLAGSSGNTIYF. DNA of the CDR3: TGCGCCAGCAGCTTGGCCGGCAGTTCCGGAAACACCATATATTTT. The V call is TRBV5-1, the J call TRBJ1-3; no firm D call. Trimming pared 0 bases from V and 4 bases from J, leaving 11 bases between. This CDR3 has 15 amino acids. The germline V gene encodes CDR1 SGHRS and CDR2 YFSETQ. Variable domain in full (rest from reference TRBV5-1 and TRBJ1-3): KAGVTQTPRYLIKTRGQQVTLSCSPISGHRSVSWYQQTPGQGLQFLFEYFSETQRNKGNFPGRFSGRQFSNSRSEMNVSTLELGDSALYLCASSLAGSSGNTIYFGEGSWLTVV.

The chain uses TRBV9 and TRBJ2-4; D ambiguous. The CDR3 length is 14 residues. Germline V gives CDR1 SGDLS, CDR2 YYNGEE. V lost 0 bases to trimming and J lost 5 bases, with 9 bases between them. The CDR3 region has the DNA TGTGCCAGCAGCGTAGCTTCCGGACAAAACATTCAGTACTTC. This codes for CASSVASGQNIQYF.

The chain links TRBV19 to TRBJ2-3; 7 positions agree with TRBD1. CDR1 and CDR2 (germline): LNHDA, SQIVND (reference sequence). The CDR3 totals 14 residues. The trim removed 6 bases at V and 2 bases at J, leaving 5 bases unmatched. The CDR3 DNA sequence: TGTGCCAGTAGCCCGACAGGGACCACAGATACGCAGTATTTT. Its translation is CASSPTGTTDTQYF. The full variable domain, its missing parts supplied by reference TRBV19 and TRBJ2-3, is DGGITQSPKYLFRKEGQNVTLSCEQNLNHDAMYWYRQDPGQGLRLIYYSQIVNDFQKGDIAEGYSVSREKKESFPLTVTSAQKNPTAFYLCASSPTGTTDTQYFGPGTRLTVL.

As to this clone: The sample has other DNA sequences that encode this CDR3 too. The J gene is TRBJ2-3, the V gene TRBV5-4; D is unclear. This CDR3 has 11 amino acids. Per the germline V gene, CDR1 is SGHNT and CDR2 is YYREEE (reference sequence). V was shortened by 2 bases and J by 5 bases, with 3 bases between the two germline ends. The CDR3 region is CASSFGDTQYF. CDR3 nucleotides: TGTGCCAGCAGCTTCGGAGATACGCAGTATTTT. The entire variable domain, with the rest obtained from reference TRBV5-4 and TRBJ2-3, is as follows: ETGVTQSPTHLIKTRGQQVTLRCSSQSGHNTVSWYQQALGQGPQFIFQYYREEENGRGNFPPRFSGLQFPNYSSELNVNALELDDSALYLCASSFGDTQYFGPGTRLTVL.

This clone has a handful of counts. The V call is TRBV7-3, the J call TRBJ1-1; maybe TRBD1 (5 bases). This CDR3 has 15 residues. The germline gives CDR1 SGHTA, CDR2 FQGTGA. V was shortened by 4 bases and J by 5 bases, with 17 bases between the two germline ends. This chain's CDR3 is CASSSTGGHSTEAFF. For the CDR3, the DNA is TGTGCCAGCAGCTCTACCGGAGGACATAGTACTGAAGCTTTCTTT.

This chain uses TRBV4-1 with TRBJ1-1, with D possibly TRBD1 on 6 matching bases. This CDR3 is 14 amino acids long. V was clipped by 2 bases and J by 0 bases, with 7 bases between them. Germline V gene lookup returns CDR1 MGHRA and CDR2 YSYEKL. This CDR3 reads CASSQTGLNTEAFF. In DNA form, the CDR3 reads TGCGCCAGCAGCCAAACAGGGCTGAACACTGAAGCTTTCTTT.

The chain carries TRBV6-1 and TRBJ1-3; D gene uncertain. The germline V and J ends were trimmed by 1 base and 0 bases, with 10 bases remaining between them. The CDR3 loop spans 16 amino acids. Looked up from germline, CDR1 is MNHNS and CDR2 is SASEGT. Here the CDR3 reads CASSEDTSRSGNTIYF. The CDR3 bases are TGTGCCAGCAGTGAAGACACGTCCCGCTCTGGAAACACCATATATTTT.

The V gene is TRBV5-1, the J gene TRBJ1-1; TRBD1 matches 8 bases. This CDR3 is built from 15 residues. The ends lost 2 bases at V and 4 bases at J; junction bases unmatched: 7. Germline lookup yields CDR1 SGHRS and CDR2 YFSETQ. In nucleotides, the CDR3 is TGCGCCAGCAGCTTCCGGACAGGGCGCGTCACTGAAGCTTTCTTT. Translated: CASSFRTGRVTEAFF.

This clone was observed a single time. This chain connects TRBV6-5 to TRBJ2-7; the match to TRBD1 covers 7 bases. V lost 5 bases to trimming and J lost 5 bases; unmatched junction nucleotides: 9. CDR1 and CDR2 from the germline V gene are MNHEY and SVGAGI. This CDR3 comprises 14 residues. CDR3 DNA: TGTGCCAGCAGTAAGACAGGGACCTCTAACGAGCAGTACTTC. Residues: CASSKTGTSNEQYF.

V is TRBV30 and J is TRBJ2-5; D not resolved. The DNA end is a closer match to TRBJ2-7, so the J assignment may be wrong. CDR1 and CDR2 (germline): GTSNPN, SVGIG (reference sequence). There are 11 residues in the CDR3. The CDR3 loop reads CAWRQFYEQYF. The CDR3 bases are TGTGCCTGGAGACAGTTCTACGAGCAGTACTTC.

In its sample, this clone was seen a few times. This sequence joins TRBV2 and TRBJ2-3, with TRBD2 as a possible D gene (6 bases). The CDR3 runs 13 residues. The V gene's germline CDR1 is SNHLY and CDR2 FYNNEI. Trimming left V 8 bases short and J 6 bases short, with 15 bases between. The CDR3 loop is CASGTIGTDTQYF. Written as DNA, the CDR3 is TGTGCCAGCGGCACGATAGGGACTGATACGCAGTATTTT.

The rearrangement links TRBV5-1 to TRBJ2-3; possible D gene TRBD1, 5 bases. This CDR3 spans 13 amino acids. The germline V gene encodes CDR1 SGHRS and CDR2 YFSETQ. The V and J ends lost 5 bases and 2 bases respectively, with 9 bases between them. This chain's CDR3 is CASRGVFTDTQYF. The CDR3 region has the DNA TGCGCCAGCAGAGGGGTTTTCACAGATACGCAGTATTTT.

V and J are TRBV27 and TRBJ2-2, with 8 bases aligning to TRBD2. Germline V gene lookup returns CDR1 MNHEY and CDR2 SMNVEV (reference sequence). The CDR3 is 16 residues long. V dropped 4 bases and J dropped 6; count of bases not matched to a gene: 10. The DNA for the CDR3 is TGTGCCAGCAGTTCCGCGGGACTAGTCACCCCCGGGGAGCTGTTTTTT. Its protein is CASSSAGLVTPGELFF.

V and J are TRBV7-9 and TRBJ2-3; 9 bases agree with TRBD2. Germline V gene data show CDR1 as SEHNR and CDR2 as FQNEAQ (reference sequence). The CDR3 is 15 residues long. The ends lost 1 base at V and 7 bases at J; junction bases unmatched: 6. Here the CDR3 reads CASSLGAGGKNTQYF. CDR3 DNA: TGTGCCAGCAGCTTAGGTGCGGGAGGGAAAAATACGCAGTATTTT. Full variable domain (outside the CDR3, taken from reference TRBV7-9 and TRBJ2-3): DTGVSQNPRHKITKRGQNVTFRCDPISEHNRLYWYRQTLGQGPEFLTYFQNEAQLEKSRLLSDRFSAERPKGSFSTLEIQRTEQGDSAMYLCASSLGAGGKNTQYFGPGTRLTVL.

V gene TRBV7-3 combines with J gene TRBJ2-7, with D unresolved. Germline V gives CDR1 SGHTA, CDR2 FQGTGA. This CDR3 is built from 10 residues. Trimming left V 5 bases short and J 5 bases short, with 4 bases between. CDR3 loop: CASSPHEQYF. The CDR3 coding sequence is TGTGCCAGCAGCCCCCACGAGCAGTACTTC. Complete variable domain (other parts from reference TRBV7-3 and TRBJ2-7): GAGVSQTPSNKVTEKGKYVELRCDPISGHTALYWYRQSLGQGPEFLIYFQGTGAADDSGLPNDRFFAVRPEGSVSTLKIQRTERGDSAVYLCASSPHEQYFGPGTRLTVT.

CDR3 protein: CASSTVPRTGIEQYF. DNA of the CDR3: TGTGCCAGCAGTACAGTGCCACGAACAGGGATCGAGCAGTACTTC. J is TRBJ2-7 and V is TRBV27; D might be TRBD1 (6 bases). The CDR3 extends over 15 amino acids. Trimming removed 5 bases at V and 6 bases at J, with 20 bases between. Germline V gene lookup returns CDR1 MNHEY and CDR2 SMNVEV (reference sequence).

This clone has a single count. The gene calls are TRBV5-4 and TRBJ2-7; 8 nucleotides agree with TRBD2. CDR1 is SGHNT and CDR2 is YYREEE in the germline V gene (reference sequence). The ends lost 3 bases at V and 5 bases at J; junction bases unmatched: 10. The CDR3 spans 15 residues. CDR3 coding DNA: TGTGCCAGCAGCTCCCGAGTAGCGGGATTCCACGAGCAGTACTTC. Translation gives CASSSRVAGFHEQYF.

The rearrangement links TRBV11-1 to TRBJ1-1, with D unresolved. The CDR3 length is 12 residues. V lost 4 bases to trimming and J lost 5 bases, with 8 bases between them. Germline V gives CDR1 SGHAT, CDR2 FQDESV (reference sequence). CDR3 in amino acids: CASSSRSTEAFF. The DNA of the CDR3 is TGTGCCAGCAGCTCCCGGTCGACTGAAGCTTTCTTT.

The chain carries TRBV7-2 and TRBJ2-3, with D perhaps matching TRBD2 (6 bases). Trimming took off 3 bases at V and 2 bases at J, with 9 bases between the two ends. The germline gives CDR1 SGHTA, CDR2 FQGNSA. The CDR3 is made up of 14 amino acids. CDR3 nucleotides: TGTGCCAGCAGCTTTCAGCGGGTCACAGATACGCAGTATTTT. Translation: CASSFQRVTDTQYF.

Points on this clone: This sample includes further DNA sequences coding for the same CDR3. The chain has TRBV18 and TRBJ1-1, with D perhaps TRBD1 (5 bases). The V end lost 3 bases, the J end lost 2 bases, and 7 bases lay between the germline ends. The CDR3 is made up of 13 amino acids. Germline CDR1 is KGHSH and CDR2 is LQKENI. As DNA, the CDR3 is TGTGCCAGCTCACCTCAGGGTAACACTGAAGCTTTCTTT. Amino acid sequence: CASSPQGNTEAFF.

The chain has TRBV9 and TRBJ2-2; the D is unclear. Germline CDR1 is SGDLS and CDR2 is YYNGEE. V lost 4 bases and J lost 1, with 8 bases in between. The CDR3 has 14 residues. The CDR3 bases are TGTGCCAGCAGCCGAGACCAGAACACCGGGGAGCTGTTTTTT. Translation: CASSRDQNTGELFF.